This record looks at one T cell receptor (beta chain) sequence and its context. Primers for the PCR totalled 60 Vbeta and 13 Jbeta. TCRdb keeps only in-frame clones here, not all; method: immunoSEQ multiplex PCR. The profile shows around 160,000 clones, just under 80% of them singletons. CDR3 length: 17 residues. CDR1 and CDR2 (germline): SGHRS, YFSETQ. V lost 4 bases to trimming and J lost 0 bases; unmatched junction nucleotides: 8. This sample is part of a study of cytomegalovirus exposure and HLA in healthy donors. The chain links TRBV5-1 to TRBJ2-1; 9 positions match TRBD1. Source material: PBMCs. The source of this sequence is a man younger than 30 in good health and CMV-seropositive. The CDR3 nucleotides are TGCGCCAGCAGCACTGGGACAGGGACTGGCTCCTACAATGAGCAGTTCTTC. Amino acid sequence: CASSTGTGTGSYNEQFF.